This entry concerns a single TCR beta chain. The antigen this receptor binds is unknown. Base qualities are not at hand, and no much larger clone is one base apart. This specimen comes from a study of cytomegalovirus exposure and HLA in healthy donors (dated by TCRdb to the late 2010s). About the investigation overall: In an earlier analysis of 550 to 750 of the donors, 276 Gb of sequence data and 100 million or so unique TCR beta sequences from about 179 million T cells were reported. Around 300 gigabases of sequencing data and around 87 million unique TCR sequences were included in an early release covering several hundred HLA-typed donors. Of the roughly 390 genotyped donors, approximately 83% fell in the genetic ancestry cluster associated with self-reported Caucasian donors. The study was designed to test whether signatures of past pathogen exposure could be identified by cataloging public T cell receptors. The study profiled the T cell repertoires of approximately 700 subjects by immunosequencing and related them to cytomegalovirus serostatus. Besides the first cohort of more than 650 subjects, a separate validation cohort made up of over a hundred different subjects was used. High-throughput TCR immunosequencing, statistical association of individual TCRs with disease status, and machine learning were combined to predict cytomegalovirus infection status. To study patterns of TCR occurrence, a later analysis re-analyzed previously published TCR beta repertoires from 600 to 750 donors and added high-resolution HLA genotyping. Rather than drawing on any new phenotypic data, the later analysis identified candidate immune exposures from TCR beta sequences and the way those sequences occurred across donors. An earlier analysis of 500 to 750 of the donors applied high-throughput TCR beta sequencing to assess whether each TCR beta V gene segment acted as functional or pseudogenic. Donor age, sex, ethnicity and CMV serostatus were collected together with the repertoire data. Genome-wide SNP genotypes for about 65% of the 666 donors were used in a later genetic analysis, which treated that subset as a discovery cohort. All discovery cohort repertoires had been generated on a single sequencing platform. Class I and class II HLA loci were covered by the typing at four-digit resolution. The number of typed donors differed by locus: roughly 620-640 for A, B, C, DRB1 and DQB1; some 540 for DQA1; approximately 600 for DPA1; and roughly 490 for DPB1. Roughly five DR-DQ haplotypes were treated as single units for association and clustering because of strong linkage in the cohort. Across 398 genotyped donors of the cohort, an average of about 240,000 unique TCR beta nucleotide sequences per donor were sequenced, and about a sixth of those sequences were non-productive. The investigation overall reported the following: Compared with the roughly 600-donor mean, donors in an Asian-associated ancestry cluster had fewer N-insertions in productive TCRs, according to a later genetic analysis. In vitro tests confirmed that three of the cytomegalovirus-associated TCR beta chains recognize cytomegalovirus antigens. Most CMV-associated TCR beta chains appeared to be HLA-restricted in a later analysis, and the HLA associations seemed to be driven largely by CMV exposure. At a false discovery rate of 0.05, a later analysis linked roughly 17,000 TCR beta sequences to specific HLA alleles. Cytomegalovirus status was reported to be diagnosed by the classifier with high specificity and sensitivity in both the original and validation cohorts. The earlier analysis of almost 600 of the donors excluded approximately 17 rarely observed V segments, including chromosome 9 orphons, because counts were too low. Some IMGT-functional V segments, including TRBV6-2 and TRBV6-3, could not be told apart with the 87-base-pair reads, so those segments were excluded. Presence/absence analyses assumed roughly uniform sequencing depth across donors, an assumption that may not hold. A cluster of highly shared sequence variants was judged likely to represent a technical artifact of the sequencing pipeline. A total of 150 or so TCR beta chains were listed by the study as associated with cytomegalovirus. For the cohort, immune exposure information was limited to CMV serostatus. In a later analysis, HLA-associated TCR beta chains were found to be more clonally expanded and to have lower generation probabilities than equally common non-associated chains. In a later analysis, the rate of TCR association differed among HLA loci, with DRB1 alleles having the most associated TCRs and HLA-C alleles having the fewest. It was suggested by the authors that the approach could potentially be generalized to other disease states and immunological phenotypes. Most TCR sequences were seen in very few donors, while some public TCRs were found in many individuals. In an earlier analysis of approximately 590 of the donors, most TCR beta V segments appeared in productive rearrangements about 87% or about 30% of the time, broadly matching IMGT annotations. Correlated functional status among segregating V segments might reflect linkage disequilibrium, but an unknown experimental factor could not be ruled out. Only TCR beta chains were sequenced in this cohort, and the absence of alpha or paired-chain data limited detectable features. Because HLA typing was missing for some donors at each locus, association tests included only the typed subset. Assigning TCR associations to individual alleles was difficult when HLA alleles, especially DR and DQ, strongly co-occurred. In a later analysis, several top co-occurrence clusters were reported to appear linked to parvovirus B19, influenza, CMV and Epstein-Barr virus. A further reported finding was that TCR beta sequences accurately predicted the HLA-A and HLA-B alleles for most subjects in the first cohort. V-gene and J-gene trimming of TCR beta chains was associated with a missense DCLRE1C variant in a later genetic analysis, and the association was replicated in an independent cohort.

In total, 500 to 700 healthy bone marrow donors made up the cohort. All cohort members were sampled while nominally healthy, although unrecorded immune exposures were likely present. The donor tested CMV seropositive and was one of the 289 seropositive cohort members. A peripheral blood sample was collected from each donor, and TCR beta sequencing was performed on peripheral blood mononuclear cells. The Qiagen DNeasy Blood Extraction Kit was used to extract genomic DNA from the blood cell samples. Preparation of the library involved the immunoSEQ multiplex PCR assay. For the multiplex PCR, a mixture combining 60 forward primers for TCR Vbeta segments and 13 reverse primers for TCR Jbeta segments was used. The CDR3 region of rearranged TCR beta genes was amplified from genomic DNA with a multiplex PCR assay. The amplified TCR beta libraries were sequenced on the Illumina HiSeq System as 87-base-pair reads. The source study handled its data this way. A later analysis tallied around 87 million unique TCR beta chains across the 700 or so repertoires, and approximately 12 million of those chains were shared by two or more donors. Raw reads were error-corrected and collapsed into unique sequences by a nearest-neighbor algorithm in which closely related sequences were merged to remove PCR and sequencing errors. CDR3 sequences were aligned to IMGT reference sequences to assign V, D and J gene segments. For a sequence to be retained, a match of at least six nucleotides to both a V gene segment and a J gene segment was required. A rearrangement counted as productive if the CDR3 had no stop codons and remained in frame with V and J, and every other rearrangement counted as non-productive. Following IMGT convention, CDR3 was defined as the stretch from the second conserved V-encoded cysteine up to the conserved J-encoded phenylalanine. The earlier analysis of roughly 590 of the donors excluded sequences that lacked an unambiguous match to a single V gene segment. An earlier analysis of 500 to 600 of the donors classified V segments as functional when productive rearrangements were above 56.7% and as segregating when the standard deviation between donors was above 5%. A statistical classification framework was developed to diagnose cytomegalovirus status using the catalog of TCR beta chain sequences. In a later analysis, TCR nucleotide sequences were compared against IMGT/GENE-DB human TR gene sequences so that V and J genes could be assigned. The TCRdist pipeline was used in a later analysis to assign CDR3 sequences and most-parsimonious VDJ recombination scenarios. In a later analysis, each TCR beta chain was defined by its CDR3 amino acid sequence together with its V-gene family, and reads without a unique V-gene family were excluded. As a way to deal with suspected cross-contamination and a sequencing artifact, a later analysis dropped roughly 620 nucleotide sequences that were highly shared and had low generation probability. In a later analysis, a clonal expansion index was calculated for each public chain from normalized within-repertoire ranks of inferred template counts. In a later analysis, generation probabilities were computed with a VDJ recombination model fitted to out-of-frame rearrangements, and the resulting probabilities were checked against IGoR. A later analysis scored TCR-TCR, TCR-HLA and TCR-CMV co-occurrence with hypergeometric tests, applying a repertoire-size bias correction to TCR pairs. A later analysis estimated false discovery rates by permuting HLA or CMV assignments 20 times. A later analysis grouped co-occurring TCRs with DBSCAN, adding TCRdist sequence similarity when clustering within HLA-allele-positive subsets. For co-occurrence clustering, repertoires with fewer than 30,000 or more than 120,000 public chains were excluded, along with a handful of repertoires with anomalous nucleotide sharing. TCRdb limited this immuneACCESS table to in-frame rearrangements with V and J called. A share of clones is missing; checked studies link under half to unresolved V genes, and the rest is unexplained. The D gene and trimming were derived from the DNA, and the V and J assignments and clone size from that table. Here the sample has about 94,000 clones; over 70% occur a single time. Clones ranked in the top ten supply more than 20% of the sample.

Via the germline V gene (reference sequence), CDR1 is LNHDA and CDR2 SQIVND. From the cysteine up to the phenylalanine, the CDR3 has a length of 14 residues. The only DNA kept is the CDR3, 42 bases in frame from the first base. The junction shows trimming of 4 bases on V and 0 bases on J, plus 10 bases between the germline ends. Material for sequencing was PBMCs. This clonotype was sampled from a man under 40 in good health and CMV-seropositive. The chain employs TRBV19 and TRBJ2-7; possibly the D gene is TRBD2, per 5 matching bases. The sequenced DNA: TGTGCCAGTAGTAGCTCCGGGAACTCCTACGAGCAGTACTTC. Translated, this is CASSSSGNSYEQYF. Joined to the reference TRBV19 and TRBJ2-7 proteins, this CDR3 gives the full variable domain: DGGITQSPKYLFRKEGQNVTLSCEQNLNHDAMYWYRQDPGQGLRLIYYSQIVNDFQKGDIAEGYSVSREKKESFPLTVTSAQKNPTAFYLCASSSSGNSYEQYFGPGTRLTVT.